Included here is one TCR beta chain sequence, with context. The V gene's germline CDR1 is MNHEY and CDR2 SVGEGT. V was clipped by 3 bases and J by 5 bases; unmatched bases: 14. The CDR3 runs 17 residues. This record comes from a study of blood T cell repertoires in COVID-19. At the level of the study: The United States, Italy and Spain were the sources of the acute and convalescent COVID-19 samples.

The method was immunoSEQ multiplex PCR; TCRdb's version includes in-frame clones alone and lacks a portion of them. The repertoire consists of over 45,000 clones, with 89% occurring once and the leading ten covering around two fifths. The clonotype comes from an older woman with COVID-19, enrolled during active disease. This rearrangement joins TRBV6-2 or TRBV6-3 to TRBJ1-2, with 8 bases matching TRBD1. Sequencing was performed on peripheral blood. The CDR3 DNA reads TGTGCCAGCAGTTATTCTTCGCCTGGACAGGGATATTATGGCTACACCTTC. It translates to CASSYSSPGQGYYGYTF.